The following is a T cell receptor (beta chain) sequence with its context. Its antigen is not identified. One entry per CDR3 protein, called by TCRdb with MiXCR from the reads. Among 550,000 to 850,000 distinct CDR3 sequences listed, around 30% were seen once. The data derive from a study of T cell repertoires in cytomegalovirus infection. Study as a whole: Evidence of both CMV infection and a matching HLA type came from public TCR beta signatures. Study conclusions and caveats: The response measured ex vivo was dominated by TCR beta clonotypes (HLA-C-restricted and CMV-specific). Summed public TCR beta family frequency identified CMV carriers bearing the relevant HLA.

V was clipped by 0 bases and J by 6 bases, with 9 bases between them. The CDR3 totals 14 residues. CDR1 and CDR2 (germline): SGHKS, YYEKEE (reference sequence). The sequence was obtained from a human donor in good health (CMV status not recorded). Some clones in this sample may be carry-over from other donors' samples. The chain combines TRBV5-5 with TRBJ1-4, with D possibly matching TRBD1 (6 bases). Material: cultured PBMCs, obtained from culture after CMV antigen stimulation. This CDR3 reads CASSLDWTDEKLFF. The CDR3 coding sequence is TGTGCCAGCAGCTTGGACTGGACAGATGAAAAACTGTTTTTT.